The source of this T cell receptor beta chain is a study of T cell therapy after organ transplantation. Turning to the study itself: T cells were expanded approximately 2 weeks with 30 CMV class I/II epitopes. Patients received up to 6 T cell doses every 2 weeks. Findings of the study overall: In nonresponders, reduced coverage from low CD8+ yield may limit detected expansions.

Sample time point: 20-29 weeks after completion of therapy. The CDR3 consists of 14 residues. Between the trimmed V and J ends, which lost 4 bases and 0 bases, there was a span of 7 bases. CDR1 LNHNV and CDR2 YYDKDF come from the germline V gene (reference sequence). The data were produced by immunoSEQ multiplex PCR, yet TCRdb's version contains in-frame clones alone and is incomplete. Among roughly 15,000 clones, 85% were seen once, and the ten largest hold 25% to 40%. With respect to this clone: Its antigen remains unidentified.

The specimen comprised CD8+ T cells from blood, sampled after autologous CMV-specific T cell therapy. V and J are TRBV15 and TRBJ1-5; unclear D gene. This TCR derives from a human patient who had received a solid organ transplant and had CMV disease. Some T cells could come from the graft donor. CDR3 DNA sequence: TGTGCCACCAGCACAGGCTATAGCAATCAGCCCCAGCATTTT. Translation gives CATSTGYSNQPQHF.